The 31 T cell receptor beta chains below come from one sample, sequenced in a study of response to subunit inactivated influenza vaccine. TCRdb itself ran the RT-PCR reads through MiXCR, one entry per CDR3 protein. The sample records around 750,000 distinct CDR3 sequences, 21% being singletons. The specimen was PBMCs from blood, collected about 5 days after vaccination. Receptors were obtained from a man over 45 who received an inactivated influenza vaccine.

The V gene is TRBV13, the J gene TRBJ2-7; 11 nucleotides agree with TRBD2. The CDR3 runs to 15 residues. Per germline, CDR1 PRHDT and CDR2 FYEKMQ (reference sequence). The V gene end was trimmed by 5 bases and the J gene end by 3 bases; junction bases not matched to a gene: 6. The CDR3 DNA is TGTGCCAGCAGCCACCTGACTAGCGGGAACTACGAGCAGTACTTC. As protein: CASSHLTSGNYEQYF.

Only a few counts were recorded for this clonotype. V usage is TRBV6-5 and J usage is TRBJ2-7; TRBD1 matches 10 bases. This CDR3 comprises 17 residues. Trimming took 2 bases from V and 2 from J; bases not matched to a gene: 9. Germline V gene sequence: CDR1 MNHEY, CDR2 SVGAGI. The CDR3 DNA follows: TGTGCCAGCAGTTACGGACCTGGACAGGGGGACCCCTACGAGCAGTACTTC. Residues: CASSYGPGQGDPYEQYF.

This chain connects TRBV5-8 to TRBJ1-1; D is perhaps TRBD1 (6 bases). CDR1 is SGHTS and CDR2 is YDEGEE in the germline V gene. The V end lost 0 bases, the J end lost 4 bases, and 10 bases lay between the germline ends. The CDR3 consists of 14 residues. CDR3 coding DNA: TGTGCCAGCAGCTTGGAAGTAGGGGGCACTGAAGCTTTCTTT. Amino acid sequence: CASSLEVGGTEAFF.

This clonotype has only a few counts. The J gene is TRBJ1-1, the V gene TRBV27; weak D call: TRBD1 (5 bases). The CDR3 has 14 residues. Trimming stripped 3 bases from V and 1 base from J, with 9 bases between. Per the germline V gene, CDR1 is MNHEY and CDR2 is SMNVEV (reference sequence). The CDR3 sequence: CASSFRGANTEAFF. Written as DNA, the CDR3 is TGTGCCAGCAGTTTCCGAGGGGCGAACACTGAAGCTTTCTTT.

The J gene is TRBJ2-5, the V gene TRBV5-1; D may be TRBD1 or TRBD2 (5 bases each). From germline, CDR1 is SGHRS and CDR2 YFSETQ. CDR3 length: 14 residues. V lost 4 bases to trimming and J lost 5 bases, with 15 bases between them. CDR3 coding DNA: TGCGCCAGCAGCCAACACCCGGGGCGGGAGACCCAGTACTTC. Translated: CASSQHPGRETQYF.

The CDR3 protein is CASSLVSAGGRTDTQYF. In DNA, the CDR3 is TGTGCCAGCAGCTTAGTTTCAGCGGGAGGTCGCACAGATACGCAGTATTTT. The chain is built from TRBV11-2 and TRBJ2-3, with TRBD2 matching over 9 bases. This CDR3 contains 17 residues. Losses at the gene ends were 1 base for V and 1 base for J; bases not matched to a gene: 6. Germline V gene sequence: CDR1 SGHAT, CDR2 FQNNGV.

The rearrangement links TRBV7-2 to TRBJ2-1, with 13 nucleotides matching TRBD2. Germline-derived CDR1 and CDR2 are SGHTA and FQGNSA. The ends lost 2 bases at V and 10 bases at J; junction bases unmatched: 8. The CDR3 totals 16 residues. The DNA for the CDR3 is TGTGCCAGCAGCTTAACGACTAGCGGGGGGCCGGTCGAGCAGTTCTTC. It codes for CASSLTTSGGPVEQFF.

The chain is built from TRBV6-2 or TRBV6-3 and TRBJ2-5; D might be TRBD2 (6 bases). Trimming shortened V by 8 bases and J by 7 bases, and 14 bases separated the two germline ends. The CDR3 totals 12 residues. Per the germline V gene, CDR1 is MNHEY and CDR2 is SVGEGT. The CDR3 loop is CASGAGPGTQYF. DNA for the CDR3: TGTGCCAGCGGTGCGGGACCAGGGACCCAGTACTTC.

This chain connects TRBV6-6 to TRBJ1-1; the D is unclear. The CDR3 has 13 amino acids. V dropped 2 bases and J dropped 8 bases, with 12 bases sitting between them. In germline, CDR1 is MNHNY, CDR2 SVGAGI (reference sequence). In nucleotides, the CDR3 is TGTGCCAGCAGTTACCCTCATCGCTCAGAAGCTTTCTTT. Translation gives CASSYPHRSEAFF.

This clonotype was picked up one time. The chain couples TRBV5-1 to TRBJ2-5; 10 nucleotides line up with TRBD1. V gave up 3 bases and J gave up 5 bases; unmatched junction bases: 7. Germline assignment: CDR1 SGHRS and CDR2 YFSETQ. The CDR3 runs to 15 residues. The CDR3 region is CASSSSRGQGETQYF. CDR3 DNA sequence: TGCGCCAGCAGCTCCTCCCGGGGACAGGGGGAGACCCAGTACTTC.

The V and J genes are TRBV20-1 and TRBJ2-7, with 7 bases lining up with TRBD2. From germline, CDR1 is DFQATT and CDR2 SNEGSKA (reference sequence). The trim removed 6 bases at V and 5 bases at J, leaving 10 bases unmatched. This CDR3 is built from 13 residues. The DNA of the CDR3 is TGCAGTGCAGCCGCCCTAAGCGGGGACGAGCAGTACTTC. This gives the protein CSAAALSGDEQYF.

The chain uses TRBV7-2 and TRBJ2-1; 10 bases are a match to TRBD1. The length of the CDR3 is 14 residues. V was pared by 4 bases and J by 6 bases, with 3 bases of the junction left unmatched. Germline V gives CDR1 SGHTA, CDR2 FQGNSA. As DNA, the CDR3 is TGTGCCAGCAGCTGGGACAGGGGACGCAATGAGCAGTTCTTC. Amino acids: CASSWDRGRNEQFF.

Only a few counts were recorded for this clonotype. The rearrangement uses TRBV5-1 and TRBJ1-1; no definite D call. This CDR3 spans 15 amino acids. The germline V gene encodes CDR1 SGHRS and CDR2 YFSETQ. The ends were cut back, 0 bases at V and 2 bases at J, with 11 bases in the middle. The CDR3 protein is CASSLAEGSNTEAFF. The CDR3 bases are TGCGCCAGCAGCTTGGCCGAGGGTTCCAACACTGAAGCTTTCTTT.

A few counts support this clonotype. V is TRBV12-3 or TRBV12-4 and J is TRBJ1-2; no reliable D call. V dropped 6 bases and J dropped 4 bases, with 15 bases sitting between them. This CDR3 comprises 14 residues. CDR3 residues: CASSPSGRGYGYTF. Written as DNA, the CDR3 is TGTGCCAGCAGCCCCTCCGGGCGAGGCTATGGCTACACCTTC.

The chain recombines TRBV4-3 with TRBJ2-1; 7 bases match TRBD1. Germline CDR1 LGHNA, CDR2 YSLEER. V was pared by 3 bases and J by 2 bases, with 4 bases of the junction left unmatched. This CDR3 has 15 amino acids. CDR3 nucleotides: TGCGCCAGCAGCCAGGCCGGGACAGCCTACAATGAGCAGTTCTTC. Amino acids: CASSQAGTAYNEQFF.

This clonotype was observed a handful of times. The V gene is TRBV2, the J gene TRBJ2-1; TRBD1 might be the D (6 bases). This CDR3 region has 15 residues. CDR1 is SNHLY, CDR2 FYNNEI, per germline. Trimming left V 3 bases short and J 4 bases short, with 13 bases between. CDR3 sequence reads: CASSDQGTQYNEQFF. In DNA form, the CDR3 reads TGTGCCAGCAGTGACCAGGGGACCCAGTACAATGAGCAGTTCTTC.

The chain employs TRBV7-2 and TRBJ2-7; no definite D call. The CDR3 extends over 15 amino acids. Trimming took off 5 bases at V and 3 bases at J, with 17 bases between the two ends. Germline-derived CDR1 and CDR2 are SGHTA and FQGNSA. This CDR3 reads CASSDRTGSLYEQYF. The CDR3 DNA reads as TGTGCCAGCAGCGATCGGACGGGTTCCCTCTACGAGCAGTACTTC.

This clonotype has ten or more counts. The chain recombines TRBV12-3 or TRBV12-4 with TRBJ2-7, with 7 positions matching TRBD2. The CDR3 loop spans 14 amino acids. Trimming at V came to 7 bases and at J to 5 bases, leaving 11 bases not matched to a gene. CDR3 sequence: CASNTGTISHEQYF. The CDR3 DNA follows: TGTGCCAGCAATACCGGGACTATTTCCCACGAGCAGTACTTC.

The chain recombines TRBV20-1 with TRBJ2-7, with 10 bases fitting TRBD2. J was trimmed by 2 bases and V by 6 bases; bases with no gene match: 7. Germline lookup yields CDR1 DFQATT and CDR2 SNEGSKA (reference sequence). The CDR3 is made up of 14 amino acids. CDR3 in DNA: TGCAGTGCATTTAGGCTAGCGGGAGCCTACGAGCAGTACTTC. This translates into CSAFRLAGAYEQYF.

This clonotype has a count of ten or more. The chain links TRBV20-1 to TRBJ2-7; 9 nucleotides agree with TRBD2. CDR1 DFQATT and CDR2 SNEGSKA come from the germline V gene (reference sequence). The V and J ends lost 4 bases and 0 bases, in that order; junction bases with no gene match: 7. The CDR3 totals 15 residues. CDR3 in DNA: TGCAGTGCTAACCTAGCGGGACACAGCTCCTACGAGCAGTACTTC. Translated, it gives CSANLAGHSSYEQYF.

This clonotype was counted a few times. The CDR3 reads CASSELGLAGFPGELFF. The CDR3 DNA is TGCGCCAGCAGTGAGTTGGGACTAGCGGGGTTCCCCGGGGAGCTGTTTTTT. The chain employs TRBV10-1 and TRBJ2-2, with 13 nucleotides matching TRBD2. The trim removed 1 base at V and 6 bases at J, leaving 5 bases unmatched. The germline V gene has CDR1 WNHNN and CDR2 SYGVQD (reference sequence). The CDR3 runs to 17 residues.

This clonotype has only a few counts. The J gene is TRBJ2-1, the V gene TRBV11-2; 8 positions match TRBD2. The CDR3 runs to 17 residues. J was trimmed by 4 bases and V by 1 base; bases with no gene match: 9. Germline V gene sequence: CDR1 SGHAT, CDR2 FQNNGV. The CDR3 is CASSLAPTGGGYNEQFF. The CDR3 DNA reads TGTGCCAGCAGCTTAGCCCCAACGGGGGGGGGTTACAATGAGCAGTTCTTC.

This clonotype was recorded once. V usage is TRBV28 and J usage is TRBJ2-1, with TRBD2 matching 9 bases. The CDR3 length is 16 residues. CDR1 and CDR2 (germline): MDHEN, SYDVKM. V shed 6 bases and J 4 bases; nucleotides not matched to a gene: 10. This CDR3 is CASSRGGTSSYNEQFF. CDR3 sequence (DNA): TGTGCCAGCAGCCGGGGGGGGACTAGCTCGTACAATGAGCAGTTCTTC.

The rearrangement links TRBV9 to TRBJ2-2; D uncertain. In germline, CDR1 is SGDLS, CDR2 YYNGEE. The CDR3 is 13 amino acids. Trimming took 3 bases from V and 0 from J, leaving 3 bases between them. CDR3 in amino acids: CASSEANTGELFF. CDR3 DNA sequence: TGTGCCAGCAGCGAGGCGAACACCGGGGAGCTGTTTTTT.

This clonotype was seen a handful of times. The rearrangement joins TRBV5-1 to TRBJ1-3; D remains unclear. CDR1 and CDR2 (germline): SGHRS, YFSETQ. Trimming left V 0 bases short and J 3 bases short, with 7 bases between. The CDR3 covers 14 residues. CDR3 amino acids: CASSLAGIGNTIYF. The CDR3, as DNA: TGCGCCAGCAGCTTGGCCGGGATTGGAAACACCATATATTTT. Full variable domain (remainder filled in from reference TRBV5-1 and TRBJ1-3): KAGVTQTPRYLIKTRGQQVTLSCSPISGHRSVSWYQQTPGQGLQFLFEYFSETQRNKGNFPGRFSGRQFSNSRSEMNVSTLELGDSALYLCASSLAGIGNTIYFGEGSWLTVV.

The J gene is TRBJ2-5, the V gene TRBV25-1, with D hard to call. The CDR3 has 13 amino acids. Trimming removed 0 bases from V and 5 bases from J, with 7 bases in between. From germline, CDR1 is MGHDK and CDR2 SYGVNS. CDR3 loop: CASSEYNGETQYF. The CDR3, as DNA: TGTGCCAGCAGTGAATATAATGGTGAGACCCAGTACTTC. Using reference TRBV25-1 and TRBJ2-5 for the parts outside the CDR3, the full variable domain is EADIYQTPRYLVIGTGKKITLECSQTMGHDKMYWYQQDPGMELHLIHYSYGVNSTEKGDLSSESTVSRIRTEHFPLTLESARPSHTSQYLCASSEYNGETQYFGPGTRLLVL.

This clonotype occurred many times. The rearrangement uses TRBV29-1 and TRBJ1-1; TRBD1 is a possible D gene (6 bases). Germline CDR1 reads SQVTM; CDR2 reads ANQGSEA. V dropped 2 bases and J dropped 0 bases, with 10 bases sitting between them. This CDR3 spans 14 amino acids. CDR3 bases: TGCAGCGTTGAAAGGGGGGGAGTGAACACTGAAGCTTTCTTT. This codes for CSVERGGVNTEAFF.

This clonotype was seen only a few times. V gene TRBV18 combines with J gene TRBJ1-1; 7 bases match TRBD1. The V and J ends lost 4 bases and 1 base, in that order; junction bases with no gene match: 9. The CDR3 extends over 16 amino acids. CDR1 and CDR2 from the germline V gene are KGHSH and LQKENI. The CDR3 is CASSLRTGRTNTEAFF. As DNA, the CDR3 is TGTGCCAGCTCACTACGGACAGGACGGACGAACACTGAAGCTTTCTTT. The variable domain in full, completed from reference TRBV18 and TRBJ1-1, reads NAGVMQNPRHLVRRRGQEARLRCSPMKGHSHVYWYRQLPEEGLKFMVYLQKENIIDESGMPKERFSAEFPKEGPSILRIQQVVRGDSAAYFCASSLRTGRTNTEAFFGQGTRLTVV.

This clonotype was counted only a few times. V and J are TRBV7-8 and TRBJ1-6, with D tentatively TRBD1 (6 bases). Germline V gene data show CDR1 as SGHVS and CDR2 as FQNEAQ. The CDR3 is made up of 13 amino acids. The ends were cut back, 5 bases at V and 9 bases at J, with 11 bases in the middle. This CDR3 is CASSEQGTSPLHF. Written as DNA, the CDR3 is TGTGCCAGCAGCGAACAGGGTACTTCACCCCTCCACTTT.

This clonotype has a count of ten or more. This chain joins TRBV4-3 and TRBJ2-7; TRBD2 aligns across 11 bases. Germline CDR1 LGHNA, CDR2 YSLEER. V was pared by 0 bases and J by 4 bases, with 5 bases of the junction left unmatched. This CDR3 has 16 residues. CDR3 in amino acids: CASSQDISGGGYEQYF. The CDR3 DNA reads TGCGCCAGCAGCCAAGATATTAGCGGGGGGGGTTACGAGCAGTACTTC.

Only a few counts were recorded for this clonotype. V usage is TRBV28 and J usage is TRBJ2-1, with TRBD2 identical over 13 bases. The length of the CDR3 is 15 residues. From germline, CDR1 is MDHEN and CDR2 SYDVKM. With 6 bases clipped from V and 2 bases from J, the junction kept 1 base outside the gene matches. The CDR3 here is CASSTSGRAYNEQFF. As DNA, the CDR3 is TGTGCCAGCAGCACTAGCGGGAGGGCCTACAATGAGCAGTTCTTC. Using reference TRBV28 and TRBJ2-1 for the parts outside the CDR3, the full variable domain is DVKVTQSSRYLVKRTGEKVFLECVQDMDHENMFWYRQDPGLGLRLIYFSYDVKMKEKGDIPEGYSVSREKKERFSLILESASTNQTSMYLCASSTSGRAYNEQFFGPGTRLTVL.